Below are 5 T cell receptor beta chains sequenced from a single sample in a study of cytomegalovirus exposure and HLA in healthy donors. PCR employed 60 Vbeta and 13 Jbeta primers. Produced via immunoSEQ multiplex PCR; TCRdb's table is partial and in-frame only. Here the sample spans tens of thousands of clones, about 74% being singletons. The sequenced sample was PBMCs. These receptors were taken from a man aged 25-45 years in good health and CMV-seronegative.

The J gene is TRBJ1-1, the V gene TRBV5-5; D gene ambiguous. The CDR3 is 14 amino acids. The germline V gene has CDR1 SGHKS and CDR2 YYEKEE (reference sequence). V gave up 3 bases and J gave up 4 bases, with 13 bases separating them. The CDR3 nucleotides are TGTGCCAGCAGCTCCCTATGGGAGGGCACTGAAGCTTTCTTT. Its protein product is CASSSLWEGTEAFF. The whole variable domain, filled in from reference TRBV5-5 and TRBJ1-1, reads DAGVTQSPTHLIKTRGQQVTLRCSPISGHKSVSWYQQVLGQGPQFIFQYYEKEERGRGNFPDRFSARQFPNYSSELNVNALLLGDSALYLCASSSLWEGTEAFFGQGTRLTVV.

The chain combines TRBV2 with TRBJ2-5; 16 nucleotides agree with TRBD2. This CDR3 comprises 15 residues. Germline lookup yields CDR1 SNHLY and CDR2 FYNNEI. V was clipped by 4 bases and J by 12 bases; unmatched bases: 8. CDR3: CASSAGLAGGWSKYF. CDR3 DNA sequence: TGTGCCAGCAGTGCGGGACTAGCGGGGGGGTGGTCGAAGTACTTC.

The chain joins TRBV11-2 to TRBJ1-2; D is ambiguous. Germline V gives CDR1 SGHAT, CDR2 FQNNGV. The CDR3 is 15 residues long. Trimming took 0 bases from V and 4 from J, leaving 12 bases between them. CDR3 sequence: CASSLDGAVGYGYTF. For the CDR3, the DNA is TGTGCCAGCAGCTTAGACGGTGCGGTGGGCTATGGCTACACCTTC.

The chain joins TRBV10-1 to TRBJ2-3; 9 bases match TRBD2. Germline assignment: CDR1 WNHNN and CDR2 SYGVQD (reference sequence). The V gene end was trimmed by 8 bases and the J gene end by 2 bases; junction bases not matched to a gene: 8. The CDR3 is 15 amino acids. This CDR3 is CASAPASGDTDTQYF. The CDR3 DNA is TGCGCCAGCGCCCCGGCTAGCGGGGACACAGATACGCAGTATTTT.

The rearrangement joins TRBV2 to TRBJ2-1; 7 positions match TRBD1. Germline CDR1 reads SNHLY; CDR2 reads FYNNEI. V was pared by 3 bases and J by 6 bases, with 8 bases of the junction left unmatched. The CDR3 consists of 15 residues. The DNA for the CDR3 is TGTGCCAGCAGTGAGTGGCAGGCAGGGGGCAATGAGCAGTTCTTC. As protein: CASSEWQAGGNEQFF.